This T cell receptor beta chain was sequenced in a study of regulatory T cells in long-lasting Graves disease. About the study: Graves' patients with a new diagnosis had received antithyroid drugs under 3 months.

Findings and caveats of the study: Patients with persistent disease showed a bias toward TRBV28, TRBJ1-2 and TRBJ2-5.

A word on this clonotype: The antigen remains undetermined.

There are 15 residues in the CDR3. CDR1 and CDR2 from the germline V gene are KGHSH and LQKENI. The J segment lost 5 bases and the V segment lost 5 bases, leaving 7 bases of the junction unmatched. Time point: newly diagnosed GD, antithyroid drugs for less than 3 months. PBMC RNA served as the TCR library source. Arm-PCR with iRepertoire HTBI primers amplified the CDR3 regions for these TCR beta libraries. TCRdb re-called the multiplex PCR reads with MiXCR, one entry per CDR3 protein. The table shows just over 600,000 distinct CDR3 sequences, with about 15% occurring only once. Another study also made use of these data, one on T cells in Graves' hyperthyroidism and ophthalmopathy. Per that study: Absent ophthalmopathy progression within 18 months defined stable Graves' hyperthyroidism.

V and J are TRBV18 and TRBJ2-2; TRBD2 agrees at 8 bases. The sample in question was peripheral blood mononuclear cells (PBMCs), obtained at new diagnosis, from a patient treated with antithyroid drugs. This clonotype was sampled from a woman aged 25 to 39 with Graves disease. The CDR3 loop reads CASSTAGEGTGELFF. The CDR3 bases are TGTGCCAGCTCAACAGCGGGAGAGGGTACCGGGGAGCTGTTTTTT.